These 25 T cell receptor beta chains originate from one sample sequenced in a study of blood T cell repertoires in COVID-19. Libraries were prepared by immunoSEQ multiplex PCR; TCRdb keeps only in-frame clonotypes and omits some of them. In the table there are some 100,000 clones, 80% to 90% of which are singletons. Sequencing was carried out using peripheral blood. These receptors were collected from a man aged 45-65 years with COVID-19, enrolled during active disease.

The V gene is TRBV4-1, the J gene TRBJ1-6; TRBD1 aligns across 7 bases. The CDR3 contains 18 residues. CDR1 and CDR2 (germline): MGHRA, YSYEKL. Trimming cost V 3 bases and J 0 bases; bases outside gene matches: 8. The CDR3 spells CASSQTVGGNSYNSPLHF. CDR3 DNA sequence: TGCGCCAGCAGCCAGACGGTAGGGGGCAACTCCTATAATTCACCCCTCCACTTT.

The CDR3 protein is CASSLTRDRVGNEQFF. CDR3 coding DNA: TGTGCCAGCAGCTTAACAAGAGACAGGGTTGGGAATGAGCAGTTCTTC. The rearrangement joins TRBV7-9 to TRBJ2-1; 7 bases agree with TRBD1. V lost 2 bases to trimming and J lost 7 bases; unmatched junction nucleotides: 11. Germline V gives CDR1 SEHNR, CDR2 FQNEAQ (reference sequence). This CDR3 spans 16 amino acids. Drawing the rest from reference TRBV7-9 and TRBJ2-1, the complete variable domain is DTGVSQNPRHKITKRGQNVTFRCDPISEHNRLYWYRQTLGQGPEFLTYFQNEAQLEKSRLLSDRFSAERPKGSFSTLEIQRTEQGDSAMYLCASSLTRDRVGNEQFFGPGTRLTVL.

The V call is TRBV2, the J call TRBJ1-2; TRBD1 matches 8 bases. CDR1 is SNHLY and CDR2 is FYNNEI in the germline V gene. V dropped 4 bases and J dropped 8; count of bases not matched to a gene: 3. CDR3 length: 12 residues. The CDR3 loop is CASSGGTGGYTF. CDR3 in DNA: TGTGCCAGCAGTGGCGGGACAGGCGGCTACACCTTC. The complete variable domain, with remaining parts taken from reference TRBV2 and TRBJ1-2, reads EPEVTQTPSHQVTQMGQEVILRCVPISNHLYFYWYRQILGQKVEFLVSFYNNEISEKSEIFDDQFSVERPDGSNFTLKIRSTKLEDSAMYFCASSGGTGGYTFGSGTRLTVV.

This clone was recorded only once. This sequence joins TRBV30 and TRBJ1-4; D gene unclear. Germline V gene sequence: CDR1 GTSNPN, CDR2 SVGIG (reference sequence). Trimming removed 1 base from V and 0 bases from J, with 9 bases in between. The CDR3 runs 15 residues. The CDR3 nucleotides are TGTGCCTGGAGTGGGCCCAAGTCAACTAATGAAAAACTGTTTTTT. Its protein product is CAWSGPKSTNEKLFF.

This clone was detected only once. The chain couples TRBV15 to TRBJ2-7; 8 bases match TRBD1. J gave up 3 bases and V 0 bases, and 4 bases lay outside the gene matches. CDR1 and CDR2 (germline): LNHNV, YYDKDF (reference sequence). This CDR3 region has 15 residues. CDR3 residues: CATSRETGEVYEQYF. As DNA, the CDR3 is TGTGCCACCAGCAGAGAGACAGGGGAGGTCTACGAGCAGTACTTC.

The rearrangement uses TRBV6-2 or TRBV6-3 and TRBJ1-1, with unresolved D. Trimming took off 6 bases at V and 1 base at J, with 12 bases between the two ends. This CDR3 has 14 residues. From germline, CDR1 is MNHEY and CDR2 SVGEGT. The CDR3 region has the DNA TGTGCCAGCAGCCACCGACGGGGGAACACTGAAGCTTTCTTT. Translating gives CASSHRRGNTEAFF.

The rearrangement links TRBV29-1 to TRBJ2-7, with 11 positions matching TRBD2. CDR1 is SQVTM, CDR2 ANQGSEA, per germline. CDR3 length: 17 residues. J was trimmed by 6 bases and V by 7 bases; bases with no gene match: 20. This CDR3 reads CSAGCGTSGPPTCEQYF. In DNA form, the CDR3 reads TGCAGCGCTGGGTGTGGGACTAGCGGACCTCCTACCTGCGAGCAGTACTTC.

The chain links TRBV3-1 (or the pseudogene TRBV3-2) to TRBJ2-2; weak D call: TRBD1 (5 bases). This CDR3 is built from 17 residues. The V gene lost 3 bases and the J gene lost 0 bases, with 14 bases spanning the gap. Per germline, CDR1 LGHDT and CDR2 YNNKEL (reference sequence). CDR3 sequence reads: CASSQVRTIANTGELFF. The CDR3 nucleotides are TGTGCCAGCAGCCAGGTTCGGACAATCGCGAACACCGGGGAGCTGTTTTTT.

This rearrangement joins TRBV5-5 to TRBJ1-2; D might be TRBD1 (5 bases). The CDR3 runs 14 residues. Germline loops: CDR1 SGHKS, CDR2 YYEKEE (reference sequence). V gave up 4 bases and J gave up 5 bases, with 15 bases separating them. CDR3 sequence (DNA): TGTGCCAGCAGCAGGGAGGCAGGGCATTATGGCTACACCTTC. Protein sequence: CASSREAGHYGYTF. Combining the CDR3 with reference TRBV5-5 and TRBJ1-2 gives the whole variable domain DAGVTQSPTHLIKTRGQQVTLRCSPISGHKSVSWYQQVLGQGPQFIFQYYEKEERGRGNFPDRFSARQFPNYSSELNVNALLLGDSALYLCASSREAGHYGYTFGSGTRLTVV.

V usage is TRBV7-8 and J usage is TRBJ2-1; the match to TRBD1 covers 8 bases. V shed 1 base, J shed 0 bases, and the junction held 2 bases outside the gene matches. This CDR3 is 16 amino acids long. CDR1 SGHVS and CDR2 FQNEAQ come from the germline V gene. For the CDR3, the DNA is TGTGCCAGCAGCTTAGAACAGGGGGACTCCTACAATGAGCAGTTCTTC. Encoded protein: CASSLEQGDSYNEQFF.

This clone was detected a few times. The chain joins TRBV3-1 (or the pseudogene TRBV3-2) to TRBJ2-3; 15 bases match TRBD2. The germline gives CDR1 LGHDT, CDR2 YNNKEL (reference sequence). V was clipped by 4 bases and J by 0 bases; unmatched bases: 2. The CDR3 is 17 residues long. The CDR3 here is CASSRGLAGGSTDTQYF. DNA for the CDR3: TGTGCCAGCAGCCGAGGACTAGCGGGGGGGAGCACAGATACGCAGTATTTT.

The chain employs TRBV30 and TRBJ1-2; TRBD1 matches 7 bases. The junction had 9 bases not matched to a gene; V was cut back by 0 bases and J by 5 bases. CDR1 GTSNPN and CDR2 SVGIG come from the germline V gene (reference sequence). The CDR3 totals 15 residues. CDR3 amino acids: CAWSVGQAYWYGYTF. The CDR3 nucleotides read TGTGCCTGGAGTGTAGGACAGGCGTACTGGTATGGCTACACCTTC.

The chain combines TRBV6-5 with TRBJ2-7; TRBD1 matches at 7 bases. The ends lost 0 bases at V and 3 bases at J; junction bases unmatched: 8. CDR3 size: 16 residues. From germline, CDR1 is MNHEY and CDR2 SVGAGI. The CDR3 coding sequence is TGTGCCAGCAGTTACTCAGTCACAGGGGAAGACTACGAGCAGTACTTC. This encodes CASSYSVTGEDYEQYF.

CDR3 residues: CASSGQIANTGELFF. In DNA form, the CDR3 reads TGTGCCAGCAGCGGACAAATCGCGAACACCGGGGAGCTGTTTTTT. This chain connects TRBV9 to TRBJ2-2; D is unclear. In germline, CDR1 is SGDLS, CDR2 YYNGEE. Trimming took off 3 bases at V and 0 bases at J, with 9 bases between the two ends. The CDR3 is 15 residues long.

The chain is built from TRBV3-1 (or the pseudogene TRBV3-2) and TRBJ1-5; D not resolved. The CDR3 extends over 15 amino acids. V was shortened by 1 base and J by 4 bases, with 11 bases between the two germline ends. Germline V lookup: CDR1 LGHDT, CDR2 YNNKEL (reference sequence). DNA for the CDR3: TGTGCCAGCAGCCAAGGCTTAGACGGGAATCAGCCCCAGCATTTT. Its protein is CASSQGLDGNQPQHF.

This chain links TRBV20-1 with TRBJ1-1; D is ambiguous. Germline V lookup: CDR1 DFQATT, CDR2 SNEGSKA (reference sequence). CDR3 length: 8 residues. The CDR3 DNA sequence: TGCATTTATACTGAAGCTTTCTTT. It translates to CIYTEAFF.

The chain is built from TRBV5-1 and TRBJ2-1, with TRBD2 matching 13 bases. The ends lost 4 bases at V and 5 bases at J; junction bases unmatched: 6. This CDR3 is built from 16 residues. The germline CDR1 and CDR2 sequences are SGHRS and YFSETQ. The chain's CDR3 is CASSTGTSGVHNEQFF. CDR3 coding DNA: TGCGCCAGCAGCACGGGGACTAGCGGGGTCCACAATGAGCAGTTCTTC.

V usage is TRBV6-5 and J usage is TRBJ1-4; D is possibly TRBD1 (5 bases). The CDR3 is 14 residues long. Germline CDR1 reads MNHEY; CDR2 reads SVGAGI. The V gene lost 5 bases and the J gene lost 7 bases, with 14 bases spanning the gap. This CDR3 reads CASSRGEGGEKLFF. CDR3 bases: TGTGCCAGCAGTCGGGGGGAGGGAGGTGAAAAACTGTTTTTT.

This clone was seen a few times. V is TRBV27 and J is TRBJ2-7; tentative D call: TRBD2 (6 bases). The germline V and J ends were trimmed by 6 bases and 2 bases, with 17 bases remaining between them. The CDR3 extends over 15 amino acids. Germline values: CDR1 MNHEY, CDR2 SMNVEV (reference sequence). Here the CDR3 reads CASSLEGRPPYEQYF. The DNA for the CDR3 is TGTGCCAGCAGCCTGGAGGGGAGACCTCCCTACGAGCAGTACTTC.

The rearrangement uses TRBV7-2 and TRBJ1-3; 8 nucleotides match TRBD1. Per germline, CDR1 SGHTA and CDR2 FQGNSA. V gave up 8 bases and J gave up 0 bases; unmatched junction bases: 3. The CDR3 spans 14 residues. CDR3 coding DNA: TGTGCCAGCCGGGACAGGCGCTCTGGAAACACCATATATTTT. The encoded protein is CASRDRRSGNTIYF.

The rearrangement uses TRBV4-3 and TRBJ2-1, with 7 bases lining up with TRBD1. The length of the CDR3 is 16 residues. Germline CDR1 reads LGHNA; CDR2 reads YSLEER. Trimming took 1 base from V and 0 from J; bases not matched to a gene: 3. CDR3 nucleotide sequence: TGCGCCAGCAGCCAAGCGCAGGGGGACTCCTACAATGAGCAGTTCTTC. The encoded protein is CASSQAQGDSYNEQFF.

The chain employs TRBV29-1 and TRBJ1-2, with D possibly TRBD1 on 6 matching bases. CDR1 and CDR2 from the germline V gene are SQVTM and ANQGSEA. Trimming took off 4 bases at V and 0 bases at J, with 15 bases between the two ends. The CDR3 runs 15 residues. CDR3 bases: TGCAGCGTTGTTATGATGGGGGCAGCTAACTATGGCTACACCTTC. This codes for CSVVMMGAANYGYTF.

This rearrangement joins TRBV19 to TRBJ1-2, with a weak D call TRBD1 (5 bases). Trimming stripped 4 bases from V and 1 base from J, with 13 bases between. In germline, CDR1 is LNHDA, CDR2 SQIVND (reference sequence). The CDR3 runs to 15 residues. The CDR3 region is CASSKDNQINYGYTF. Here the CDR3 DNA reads TGTGCCAGTAGTAAGGACAACCAAATTAACTATGGCTACACCTTC.

CDR3: CASSSSQGTLGYTF. CDR3 DNA: TGCGCCAGCAGCTCAAGTCAGGGGACCCTTGGCTACACCTTC. The V call is TRBV5-1, the J call TRBJ1-2, with D perhaps matching TRBD1 (6 bases). The V gene's germline CDR1 is SGHRS and CDR2 YFSETQ. This CDR3 region has 14 residues. The V gene lost 3 bases and the J gene lost 7 bases, with 16 bases spanning the gap.

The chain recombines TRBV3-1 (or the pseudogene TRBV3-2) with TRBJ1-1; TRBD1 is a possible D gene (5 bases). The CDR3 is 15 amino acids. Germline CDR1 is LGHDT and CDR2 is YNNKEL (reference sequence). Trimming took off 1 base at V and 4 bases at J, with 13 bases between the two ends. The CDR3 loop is CASSQVLRQGTEAFF. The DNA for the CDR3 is TGTGCCAGCAGCCAAGTACTAAGGCAGGGCACTGAAGCTTTCTTT.